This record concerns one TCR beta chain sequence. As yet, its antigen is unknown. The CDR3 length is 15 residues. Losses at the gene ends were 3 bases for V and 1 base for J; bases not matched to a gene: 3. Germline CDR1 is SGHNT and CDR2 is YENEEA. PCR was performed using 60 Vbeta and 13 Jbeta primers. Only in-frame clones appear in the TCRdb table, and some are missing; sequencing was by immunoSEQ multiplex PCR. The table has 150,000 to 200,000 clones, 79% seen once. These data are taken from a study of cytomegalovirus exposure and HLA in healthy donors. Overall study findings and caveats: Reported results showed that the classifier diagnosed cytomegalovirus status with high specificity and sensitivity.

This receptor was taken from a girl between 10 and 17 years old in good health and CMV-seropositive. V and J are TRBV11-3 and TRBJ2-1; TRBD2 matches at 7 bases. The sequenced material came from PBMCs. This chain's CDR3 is CASSLSGDSYNEQFF. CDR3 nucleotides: TGTGCCAGCAGCTTGAGCGGGGATTCCTACAATGAGCAGTTCTTC.